Listed below are T cell receptor beta chains from one sample, sequenced in a study of OX40 agonist ivuxolimab in advanced cancers. Produced via immunoSEQ multiplex PCR; TCRdb's table is partial and in-frame only. The repertoire holds tens of thousands of clones, with around four fifths as singletons. Specimen: CD4+ or CD8+ T cells sorted from blood, collected in a trial of the OX40 agonist ivuxolimab. All receptors derive from an adult with an advanced solid tumor such as melanoma, head and neck, liver or kidney cancer. Each CDR3 is given with its conserved first and last residue. Fields, in order: V gene, D gene, clone size, J gene, CDR3 DNA, CDR3 protein. The D gene is left open where the match is weak. Not every row has a clone size; where given, it reads once, few, many or a size class.

v_gene: TRBV2; d_gene: NA; abundance: NA; j_gene: TRBJ1-5; CDR3nt: TGTGCCAGCAGTGGGGGTAAAGGACCTCATCAGCCCCAGCATTTT; CDR3aa: CASSGGKGPHQPQHF
v_gene: TRBV10-3; d_gene: TRBD2; abundance: NA; j_gene: TRBJ2-3; CDR3nt: TGTGCCATCAGTGATTTCGGGAGGGCTCCCAGCACAGATACGCAGTATTTT; CDR3aa: CAISDFGRAPSTDTQYF
v_gene: TRBV7-2; d_gene: TRBD1; abundance: NA; j_gene: TRBJ1-4; CDR3nt: TGTGCCAGCAGCCCGACCGGGACAGGAGGTGAAAAACTGTTTTTT; CDR3aa: CASSPTGTGGEKLFF
v_gene: TRBV10-3; d_gene: TRBD2; abundance: NA; j_gene: TRBJ2-3; CDR3nt: TGTGCCATCAGTGAGTCGTGGACTAGCGGGAGCAGAGGCACAGATACGCAGTATTTT; CDR3aa: CAISESWTSGSRGTDTQYF
v_gene: TRBV6-6; d_gene: NA; abundance: NA; j_gene: TRBJ2-3; CDR3nt: TGTGCCAGCCGATTCTTGGGGACTTCAGATACGCAGTATTTT; CDR3aa: CASRFLGTSDTQYF
v_gene: TRBV28; d_gene: NA; abundance: NA; j_gene: TRBJ1-5; CDR3nt: TGTGCCAGCAGCCGCCGGGGCGGTGGTCAGCCCCAGCATTTT; CDR3aa: CASSRRGGGQPQHF
v_gene: TRBV7-9; d_gene: NA; abundance: once; j_gene: TRBJ2-1; CDR3nt: TGTGCCAGCAGCTTAAAAGGGGTAAGGTACAATGAGCAGTTCTTC; CDR3aa: CASSLKGVRYNEQFF
v_gene: TRBV28; d_gene: NA; abundance: NA; j_gene: TRBJ1-1; CDR3nt: TGTGCCAGCAGTTTATCGGGGTTCACTGAAGCTTTCTTT; CDR3aa: CASSLSGFTEAFF
v_gene: TRBV7-9; d_gene: TRBD2; abundance: NA; j_gene: TRBJ2-3; CDR3nt: TGTGCCAGCAGCCGGGACTACAACACAGATACGCAGTATTTT; CDR3aa: CASSRDYNTDTQYF
v_gene: TRBV4-2; d_gene: NA; abundance: NA; j_gene: TRBJ2-7; CDR3nt: TGTGCCAGCAGCCAACAGGGGCTAACCTACGAGCAGTACTTC; CDR3aa: CASSQQGLTYEQYF
v_gene: TRBV21-1; d_gene: NA; abundance: NA; j_gene: TRBJ2-2; CDR3nt: TGTGCCAGCAGCAAAGCGGCCAGCATAACCGGGGAGCTGTTTTTT; CDR3aa: CASSKAASITGELFF
v_gene: TRBV28; d_gene: NA; abundance: NA; j_gene: TRBJ1-2; CDR3nt: TGTGCCAGCAGGATCGGTAACTATGGCTACACCTTC; CDR3aa: CASRIGNYGYTF
v_gene: TRBV7-2; d_gene: NA; abundance: NA; j_gene: TRBJ2-5; CDR3nt: TGTGCCAGCAGCTCTCAGGCGACTCAAGAGACCCAGTACTTC; CDR3aa: CASSSQATQETQYF
v_gene: TRBV7-3; d_gene: TRBD2; abundance: NA; j_gene: TRBJ2-1; CDR3nt: TGTGCCAGCAGCCCCTGGACTAGCGGTATAAACAATGAGCAGTTCTTC; CDR3aa: CASSPWTSGINNEQFF
v_gene: TRBV6-1; d_gene: TRBD1; abundance: NA; j_gene: TRBJ1-2; CDR3nt: TGTGCCAGCAGTGGACTAACAGGGGGGTTTGGCTATGGCTACACCTTC; CDR3aa: CASSGLTGGFGYGYTF
v_gene: TRBV5-4; d_gene: TRBD2; abundance: NA; j_gene: TRBJ2-1; CDR3nt: TGTGCCAGCACCAAAACCGGAGGGGCGGGAGGGAGTGAGCAGTTCTTC; CDR3aa: CASTKTGGAGGSEQFF
v_gene: TRBV6-5; d_gene: NA; abundance: NA; j_gene: TRBJ1-1; CDR3nt: TGTGCCAGCATATCCTCCGTGATAACCACTGAAGCTTTCTTT; CDR3aa: CASISSVITTEAFF
v_gene: TRBV7-9; d_gene: TRBD1; abundance: NA; j_gene: TRBJ1-5; CDR3nt: TGTGCCAGCAGTCTAGACAGGGGGAATCAGCCCCAGCATTTT; CDR3aa: CASSLDRGNQPQHF
v_gene: TRBV11-2; d_gene: NA; abundance: NA; j_gene: TRBJ2-7; CDR3nt: TGTGCCAGCAGCTTAGTTCACAGGAGAAGATACGAGCAGTACTTC; CDR3aa: CASSLVHRRRYEQYF
v_gene: TRBV28; d_gene: NA; abundance: once; j_gene: TRBJ1-2; CDR3nt: TGTGCCTGCTTCGGGGGCCTAGATGGCTACACCTTC; CDR3aa: CACFGGLDGYTF
v_gene: TRBV11-2; d_gene: NA; abundance: NA; j_gene: TRBJ1-2; CDR3nt: TGTGCCAGCAGCGTTGACAGGTTTGGCTACACCTTC; CDR3aa: CASSVDRFGYTF
v_gene: TRBV6-5; d_gene: NA; abundance: NA; j_gene: TRBJ2-5; CDR3nt: TGTGCCAGCAGAGAGACAGCTCAAGAGACCCAGTACTTC; CDR3aa: CASRETAQETQYF
v_gene: TRBV7-9; d_gene: NA; abundance: NA; j_gene: TRBJ1-1; CDR3nt: TGTGCCAGCAGCCAGGGCCCTGGGCGGAGCACTGAAGCTTTCTTT; CDR3aa: CASSQGPGRSTEAFF